The T cell receptor beta chain described here comes from a study of blood T cells in healthy people across ages. Whole-study results and caveats: Across the age range, TCR beta diversity per million T cells fell in a roughly linear way.

Primed by a sample-barcoded 5' primer and a J-beta primer mix, a second PCR proceeded for about 7 to 11 cycles. TCRdb processed the 5' RACE reads anew with MiXCR; each CDR3 protein has one entry. The sample has hundreds of thousands of distinct CDR3 sequences, approximately 60% seen once; the top ten hold 20% to 30%. With respect to this clonotype: Its antigen is not identified.

Germline CDR1 reads MNHNY; CDR2 reads SVGAGI (reference sequence). V lost 7 bases and J 2 bases, leaving 11 bases between the germline ends. This CDR3 contains 13 residues. The V call is TRBV6-6, the J call TRBJ1-1; D is undetermined. The origin of this receptor is a man aged 35 to 55 in good health. The sample comprised blood. CDR3 nucleotides: TGTGCCAGCAAAGACACCACTAACACTGAAGCTTTCTTT. Translation: CASKDTTNTEAFF.